What follows describes a single TCR beta chain. The antigen remains undetermined. This entry is derived from a study of T cell responses to AZD1222 COVID-19 vaccine. Whole-study findings and limits: Donors, mostly white British, included more females; clonal diversity was possibly underestimated.

The data were produced by immunoSEQ multiplex PCR, yet TCRdb's version contains in-frame clones alone and is incomplete. The profile covers roughly 200,000 clones, with approximately 90% appearing a single time and 1.5% to 2% taken by the ten largest. Deletions cut 3 bases from V and 5 bases from J, with 11 bases between. In germline, CDR1 is SNHLY, CDR2 FYNNEI. The CDR3 totals 15 residues. The chain carries TRBV2 and TRBJ1-6; a weak D match, TRBD1 (5 bases). Sequencing was performed on peripheral blood, taken 28 days after the second AZD1222 dose. The sequence was collected from an adult who received the AZD1222 COVID-19 vaccine. In DNA form, the CDR3 reads TGTGCCAGCAGTGATCCGGCAGGGAATAATTCACCCCTCCACTTT. It codes for CASSDPAGNNSPLHF. The whole variable domain, filled in from reference TRBV2 and TRBJ1-6, reads EPEVTQTPSHQVTQMGQEVILRCVPISNHLYFYWYRQILGQKVEFLVSFYNNEISEKSEIFDDQFSVERPDGSNFTLKIRSTKLEDSAMYFCASSDPAGNNSPLHFGNGTRLTVT.